Here is one TCR beta chain with its context. The data belong to a study of blood T cell repertoires in COVID-19. Sequencing used immunoSEQ multiplex PCR; TCRdb keeps in-frame clones, though not all of them. The sample records under 350,000 clones, 80% to 90% being singletons. The sample comprised PBMCs or T cells enriched from blood (not recorded which). This TCR derives from a woman aged 40 to 50 with acute COVID-19.

For the CDR3, the DNA is TGTGCCAGCAACTCCGGGACAGGGGGCGGCTACACCTTC. It codes for CASNSGTGGGYTF. The chain links TRBV4-2 to TRBJ1-2; TRBD1 agrees at 12 bases. With 7 bases clipped from V and 8 bases from J, the junction kept 5 bases outside the gene matches. Per germline, CDR1 LGHNA and CDR2 YNFKEQ. The CDR3 totals 13 residues.